Ten or more counts support the clone carrying this T cell receptor (beta chain). The sample is drawn from a study of early T cells in non-severe SARS-CoV-2 infection. Study-level information: Bulk RNA taken from unsorted whole blood was sequenced, leaving chains unpaired.

Unique molecular identifiers (one per individual cDNA molecule) were attached. TCRdb reanalysed the 5' RACE reads using MiXCR and keeps one entry per CDR3 protein. The table shows about 29,000 distinct CDR3 sequences, with less than 6.5% occurring only once. V was clipped by 3 bases and J by 4 bases; unmatched bases: 6. The germline CDR1 and CDR2 sequences are LNHNV and YYDKDF (reference sequence). This CDR3 comprises 15 residues. This TCR derives from an adult who was a healthcare worker with PCR-confirmed SARS-CoV-2 infection or an uninfected control (not recorded which). Input material: whole blood. The chain recombines TRBV15 with TRBJ1-5, with 7 bases that match TRBD1. CDR3 bases: TGTGCCACCAGCAGGTATACAGGGGCAAATCAGCCCCAGCATTTT. Amino acid sequence: CATSRYTGANQPQHF.